The clone carrying this TCR beta chain appeared a single time. The data belong to a study of Ad26.COV2.S vaccination and SARS-CoV-2 variants. V lost 4 bases and J 1 base, leaving 10 bases between the germline ends. This CDR3 has 14 residues. Per the germline V gene, CDR1 is ENHRY and CDR2 is SYGVKD. Clones were sequenced by immunoSEQ multiplex PCR, and TCRdb holds only the in-frame ones, with some missing. The sample includes 300,000 to 500,000 clones, approximately 91% seen only once; the top ten take roughly 3.2%. Described treatment: 15 to 20 received Ad26.COV2.S at low or high dose, single or two shots; several received placebo; per-sample allocation not given. Day 63 after the first vaccine or placebo injection was the time point for sampling.

This sequence originates from a person between 18 and 60 years old who received the Ad26.COV2.S COVID-19 vaccine or a placebo. Sequencing was performed on peripheral blood, taken in a trial of Ad26.COV2.S vaccine versus placebo. V usage is TRBV10-3 and J usage is TRBJ2-5; D may correspond to TRBD1 or TRBD2 (5 bases each). The DNA for the CDR3 is TGTGCCATCAGTGTTGGGGGTCCCCAAGAGACCCAGTACTTC. Its protein product is CAISVGGPQETQYF.